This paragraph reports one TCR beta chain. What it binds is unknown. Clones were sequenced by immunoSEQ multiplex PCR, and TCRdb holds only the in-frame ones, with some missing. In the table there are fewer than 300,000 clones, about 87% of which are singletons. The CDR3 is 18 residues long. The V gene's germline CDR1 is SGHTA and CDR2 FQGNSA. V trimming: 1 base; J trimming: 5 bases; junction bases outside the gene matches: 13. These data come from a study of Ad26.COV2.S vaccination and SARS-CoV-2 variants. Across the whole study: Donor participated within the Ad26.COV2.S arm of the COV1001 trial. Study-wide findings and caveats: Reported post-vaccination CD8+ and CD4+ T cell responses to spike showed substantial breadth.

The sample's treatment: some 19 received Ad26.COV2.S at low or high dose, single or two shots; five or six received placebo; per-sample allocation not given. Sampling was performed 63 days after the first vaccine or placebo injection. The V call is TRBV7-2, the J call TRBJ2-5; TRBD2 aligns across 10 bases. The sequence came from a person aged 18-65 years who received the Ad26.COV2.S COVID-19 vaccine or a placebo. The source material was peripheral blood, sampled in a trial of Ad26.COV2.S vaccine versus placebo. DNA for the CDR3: TGTGCCAGCAGCTTAGATTTCTCCGGGACTAGCGTTCGGGAGACCCAGTACTTC. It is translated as CASSLDFSGTSVRETQYF.